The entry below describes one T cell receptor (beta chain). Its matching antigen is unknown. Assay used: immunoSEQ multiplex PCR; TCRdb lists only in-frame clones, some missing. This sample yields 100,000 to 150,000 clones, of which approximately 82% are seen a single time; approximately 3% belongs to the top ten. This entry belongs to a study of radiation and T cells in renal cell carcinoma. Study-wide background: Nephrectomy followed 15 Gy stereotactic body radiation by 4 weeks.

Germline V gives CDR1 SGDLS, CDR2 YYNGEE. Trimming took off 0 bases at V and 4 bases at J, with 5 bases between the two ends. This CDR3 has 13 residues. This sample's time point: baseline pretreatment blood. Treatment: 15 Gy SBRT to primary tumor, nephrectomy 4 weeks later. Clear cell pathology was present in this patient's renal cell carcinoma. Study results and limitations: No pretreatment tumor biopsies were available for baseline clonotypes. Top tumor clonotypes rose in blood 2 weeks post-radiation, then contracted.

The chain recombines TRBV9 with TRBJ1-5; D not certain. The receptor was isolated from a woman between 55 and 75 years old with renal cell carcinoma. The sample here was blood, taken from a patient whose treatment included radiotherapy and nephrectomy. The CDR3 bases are TGTGCCAGCAGCGTAGATCCGAATCAGCCCCAGCATTTT. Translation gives CASSVDPNQPQHF.